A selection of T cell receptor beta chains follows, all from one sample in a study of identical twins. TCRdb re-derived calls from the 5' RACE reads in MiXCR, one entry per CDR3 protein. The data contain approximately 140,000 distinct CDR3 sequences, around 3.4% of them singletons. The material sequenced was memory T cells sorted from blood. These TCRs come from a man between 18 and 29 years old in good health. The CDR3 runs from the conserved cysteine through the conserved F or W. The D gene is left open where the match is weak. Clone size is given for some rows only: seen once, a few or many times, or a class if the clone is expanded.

CAWSGTDTQYF	TGTGCCTGGAGTGGCACAGATACGCAGTATTTT	many	TRBJ2-3	.	TRBV30
CASSSGTGRETQYF	TGCGCCAGCAGCAGTGGCACAGGAAGAGAGACCCAGTACTTC	many	TRBJ2-5	.	TRBV5-1
CASSLSGINQPQHF	TGTGCCAGCTCACTATCGGGAATCAATCAGCCCCAGCATTTT	many	TRBJ1-5	.	TRBV18
CASSINRDGYGYTF	TGTGCCAGCAGCATTAACAGGGACGGCTATGGCTACACCTTC	few	TRBJ1-2	.	TRBV7-2
CASSPGGGAGANVLTF	TGTGCCAGCAGCCCGGGGGGGGGCGCTGGGGCCAACGTCCTGACTTTC	few	TRBJ2-6	TRBD2	TRBV28
CATSVGGRHEQFF	TGTGCCACCAGTGTTGGAGGTAGGCATGAGCAGTTCTTC	few	TRBJ2-1	.	TRBV24-1
CSVEDPRTGNYGYTF	TGCAGCGTTGAAGATCCGCGGACAGGGAACTATGGCTACACCTTC	many	TRBJ1-2	TRBD1	TRBV29-1
CSARAGTSGRNTGELFF	TGCAGTGCTAGAGCGGGGACTAGCGGGCGGAACACCGGGGAGCTGTTTTTT	many	TRBJ2-2	TRBD2	TRBV20-1
CASRSRGGQNSPLHF	TGTGCCAGCAGATCCCGGGGAGGACAGAATTCACCCCTCCACTTT	many	TRBJ1-6	.	TRBV3-1
CASSLADRGDEQYF	TGCGCCAGCAGCTTGGCCGACAGGGGCGACGAGCAGTACTTC	many	TRBJ2-7	TRBD1	TRBV5-1
CSVGQGDVGYTF	TGCAGCGTGGGACAGGGGGATGTTGGCTACACCTTC	many	TRBJ1-2	TRBD1	TRBV29-1
CASSSQTGSSEQFF	TGTGCCAGCAGTTCACAGACAGGTAGTAGTGAGCAGTTCTTC	many	TRBJ2-1	.	TRBV12-3/TRBV12-4
CASSPSEGALQETQYF	TGTGCCAGCAGCCCTTCGGAGGGAGCACTCCAAGAGACCCAGTACTTC	many	TRBJ2-5	.	TRBV7-8
CASSVTPVGTQYF	TGTGCCAGCAGCGTGACGCCCGTCGGGACCCAGTACTTC	many	TRBJ2-5	.	TRBV9
CASSSLRTGQVYGYTF	TGTGCCAGCAGCTCACTTAGGACAGGACAGGTTTATGGCTACACCTTC	many	TRBJ1-2	TRBD1	TRBV11-2
CASSQDGKVHQETQYF	TGCGCCAGCAGCCAAGATGGCAAGGTGCACCAAGAGACCCAGTACTTC	many	TRBJ2-5	.	TRBV4-3
CSARSDFSNEKLFF	TGCAGTGCTAGGTCGGACTTCTCTAATGAAAAACTGTTTTTT	many	TRBJ1-4	.	TRBV20-1
CASSHNRGSGEKLFF	TGTGCCAGCAGCCACAACAGGGGTAGCGGTGAAAAACTGTTTTTT	many	TRBJ1-4	TRBD1	TRBV4-2
CASSWSDRVGGYTF	TGTGCCAGCAGCTGGTCGGACAGGGTAGGAGGCTACACCTTC	many	TRBJ1-2	TRBD1	TRBV5-5
CASSLPTGGGYGYTF	TGCGCCAGCAGCTTGCCTACAGGGGGCGGGTATGGCTACACCTTC	many	TRBJ1-2	TRBD1	TRBV5-1
CASSRTWDQPQHF	TGTGCCAGCAGTAGAACGTGGGATCAGCCCCAGCATTTT	many	TRBJ1-5	.	TRBV28
CSALAGGGTDTQYF	TGCAGTGCCCTAGCGGGAGGGGGGACAGATACGCAGTATTTT	few	TRBJ2-3	TRBD2	TRBV20-1
CASSTGFGDNSPLHF	TGCGCCAGCAGCACGGGGTTCGGGGACAATTCACCCCTCCACTTT	many	TRBJ1-6	.	TRBV5-1
CASSQDARVMYF	TGTGCCAGCAGCCAAGATGCGAGGGTTATGTACTTC	many	TRBJ2-7	.	TRBV3-1
CASSQDIRGGGANVLTF	TGCGCCAGCAGCCAAGATATTCGAGGCGGCGGGGCCAACGTCCTGACTTTC	many	TRBJ2-6	.	TRBV4-3
CSARRLAHSMQETQYF	TGCAGTGCTAGAAGACTAGCGCACAGCATGCAAGAGACCCAGTACTTC	many	TRBJ2-5	TRBD2	TRBV20-1
CASSEDPAGGGEQFF	TGTGCCAGCAGTGAAGATCCAGCGGGAGGGGGTGAGCAGTTCTTC	many	TRBJ2-1	TRBD2	TRBV2
CSLSRGYNEQFF	TGCAGCCTATCGAGGGGGTACAATGAGCAGTTCTTC	many	TRBJ2-1	.	TRBV29-1
CASSLVVSGEQFF	TGTGCCAGCAGTTTAGTAGTCTCGGGTGAGCAGTTCTTC	many	TRBJ2-1	.	TRBV12-3/TRBV12-4
CASSPSDRSSGNTIYF	TGCGCCAGCAGCCCCTCGGACAGGAGCTCTGGAAACACCATATATTTT	many	TRBJ1-3	TRBD1	TRBV5-1
CASSLQGNTNYEQYF	TGCGCCAGCAGCTTGCAGGGAAACACGAATTACGAGCAGTACTTC	many	TRBJ2-7	.	TRBV5-1
CASSFGVGNQPQHF	TGTGCCAGCAGCTTCGGAGTTGGCAATCAGCCCCAGCATTTT	many	TRBJ1-5	.	TRBV9
CDSSRAGTDTQYF	TGTGACAGCAGCCGAGCGGGCACAGATACGCAGTATTTT	.	TRBJ2-3	.	TRBV3-1
CASSRPPRDYSYEQYF	TGCGCCAGCAGTCGCCCCCCCAGAGACTATTCCTACGAGCAGTACTTC	many	TRBJ2-7	.	TRBV5-1
CASSLGDRGQFTEAFF	TGCGCCAGCAGCTTGGGGGACAGGGGGCAGTTCACTGAAGCTTTCTTT	many	TRBJ1-1	TRBD1	TRBV5-1
CATSRTGYGYTF	TGTGCCACCAGCAGAACGGGTTATGGCTACACCTTC	many	TRBJ1-2	.	TRBV15
CASSLSGTGGERHF	TGTGCCAGCAGTCTTTCCGGGACAGGGGGCGAAAGGCATTTT	many	TRBJ1-5	TRBD1	TRBV7-2
CASRRYTGELFF	TGTGCCAGCAGGCGATACACCGGGGAGCTGTTTTTT	many	TRBJ2-2	.	TRBV2
CSVEETAWGGELFF	TGCAGCGTTGAAGAGACGGCGTGGGGCGGGGAGCTGTTTTTT	few	TRBJ2-2	.	TRBV29-1
CASSRPEPYNEQFF	TGCGCCAGCAGCCGACCGGAACCCTACAATGAGCAGTTCTTC	.	TRBJ2-1	.	TRBV4-1
CASSDPRQKGLYEQYF	TGTGCCAGCAGTGACCCCCGACAGAAGGGGCTCTACGAGCAGTACTTC	many	TRBJ2-7	.	TRBV25-1
CASSPPGLAGSGEFF	TGTGCCAGCAGCCCCCCCGGACTAGCGGGATCCGGGGAGTTCTTC	many	TRBJ2-1	TRBD2	TRBV6-1
CASRDDRGTGYTF	TGTGCCAGCAGAGACGACAGGGGCACTGGCTACACCTTC	many	TRBJ1-2	TRBD1	TRBV6-1
CASSLVPLTGTKNIQYF	TGCGCCAGCAGCTTGGTCCCTTTGACAGGGACCAAAAACATTCAGTACTTC	many	TRBJ2-4	TRBD1	TRBV5-1
CATSRVGSQATIYF	TGTGCCACCAGCAGAGTCGGCAGTCAGGCCACCATATATTTT	many	TRBJ1-3	.	TRBV15
CSASRTGNTEAFF	TGCAGTGCTAGTAGGACAGGTAACACTGAAGCTTTCTTT	many	TRBJ1-1	TRBD1	TRBV20-1
CASSGGTGALNEQFF	TGTGCCAGCAGTGGGGGGACAGGGGCTCTTAATGAGCAGTTCTTC	few	TRBJ2-1	TRBD1	TRBV2
CASSSLRGTGHHEQYF	TGTGCCAGCAGCTCACTACGGGGGACAGGGCATCACGAGCAGTACTTC	many	TRBJ2-7	TRBD1	TRBV11-2
CASSVGVGAGVLYNEQFF	TGTGCCAGCAGCGTAGGGGTAGGAGCGGGAGTCCTCTACAATGAGCAGTTCTTC	many	TRBJ2-1	TRBD2	TRBV9
CSVEDPRFSGNTIYF	TGCAGCGTTGAAGACCCGCGTTTCTCTGGAAACACCATATATTTT	many	TRBJ1-3	.	TRBV29-1
CASSYGNPSHEQFF	TGTGCCAGCAGCTACGGGAATCCTAGCCATGAGCAGTTCTTC	many	TRBJ2-1	.	TRBV7-8
CASQRTSGGYEQYF	TGTGCCAGCCAAAGGACTAGCGGGGGCTACGAGCAGTACTTC	many	TRBJ2-7	TRBD2	TRBV12-3/TRBV12-4
CASIASGANVLTF	TGTGCCAGCATCGCCTCTGGGGCCAACGTCCTGACTTTC	.	TRBJ2-6	.	TRBV21-1
CASRGADTQYF	TGTGCCAGCAGAGGAGCAGATACGCAGTATTTT	many	TRBJ2-3	.	TRBV12-3/TRBV12-4
CASSGTAKEGYGYTF	TGTGCCAGCAGCGGGACAGCTAAGGAGGGCTATGGCTACACCTTC	many	TRBJ1-2	TRBD1	TRBV7-2